These 5 T cell receptor beta chains were all obtained from the same sample, sequenced in a study of patients and donors after allogeneic stem cell transplantation. MiXCR was run by TCRdb on the RT-PCR reads, yielding one entry per CDR3 protein. The table records 800,000 to 1,000,000 distinct CDR3 sequences, more than 15% of them present only once. Sequenced sample: blood, either unsorted or a sorted T cell fraction (not recorded which). All receptors derive from a human donor who was either an allogeneic HSCT recipient or a stem cell or donor lymphocyte infusion donor (not recorded which). It is not recorded whose cells these are; they may come from a transplant donor.

This clonotype was counted only a few times. The CDR3 coding sequence is TGTGCCACCAGTGAGATAAGAGGTGAGCAGTTCTTC. This sequence encodes CATSEIRGEQFF. The chain is built from TRBV24-1 and TRBJ2-1; D is uncertain. V shed 4 bases and J shed 9 bases, with 9 bases lying between them. Germline V gene data show CDR1 as KGHDR and CDR2 as SFDVKD. The CDR3 runs 12 residues.

The chain combines TRBV6-1 with TRBJ2-7; D could derive from TRBD1 or TRBD2 (5 bases each). V gave up 6 bases and J gave up 2 bases, with 17 bases separating them. The CDR3 is 15 residues long. CDR1 and CDR2 from the germline V gene are MNHNS and SASEGT. The DNA of the CDR3 is TGTGCCAGCAGGGGACGCAGAGGGGTGGCCTACGAGCAGTACTTC. As protein: CASRGRRGVAYEQYF.

There are many counts of this clonotype. This chain connects TRBV12-3 or TRBV12-4 to TRBJ2-7, with D possibly matching TRBD1 (5 bases). V lost 5 bases to trimming and J lost 4 bases, with 6 bases between them. The CDR3 runs to 11 residues. The CDR3 spells CASSPGYEQYF. CDR3 nucleotide sequence: TGTGCCAGCAGTCCAGGGTACGAGCAGTACTTC.

The V and J genes are TRBV30 and TRBJ2-7, with D maybe TRBD2 (7 bases). CDR3 size: 13 residues. Germline loops: CDR1 GTSNPN, CDR2 SVGIG (reference sequence). Trimming stripped 2 bases from V and 7 bases from J, with 15 bases between. The CDR3 DNA is TGTGCCTGGAGTCCTGGAGGGGGAGGGGAGCAGTACTTC. This sequence encodes CAWSPGGGGEQYF.

CDR3 in amino acids: CASSLSRVILGGFYNEQFF. The DNA of the CDR3 is TGTGCCAGCAGTTTATCACGTGTGATCCTGGGGGGGTTTTACAATGAGCAGTTCTTC. The chain employs TRBV6-5 and TRBJ2-1; TRBD2 agrees at 7 bases. J gave up 4 bases and V 4 bases, and 19 bases lay outside the gene matches. CDR1 and CDR2 from the germline V gene are MNHEY and SVGAGI. The CDR3 has 19 amino acids.